This is a list of T cell receptor beta chains from one sample in a study of blood T cell repertoires in COVID-19. Assay used: immunoSEQ multiplex PCR; TCRdb lists only in-frame clones, some missing. The profile shows around 160,000 clones, around four fifths of them singletons. Material: peripheral blood. The receptors derive from a human donor in a cohort sampled during active COVID-19. The CDR3 runs from the conserved cysteine through the conserved F or W. The D gene is left open where the match is weak. Size tells how often a clone was seen (once, few, many) or the class of an expanded clone, and some rows leave it out.

j_gene,v_gene,abundance,d_gene,CDR3aa,CDR3nt
TRBJ2-7,TRBV6-5,NA,NA,CASSYVSAELPARQYF,TGTGCCAGCAGTTACGTGTCGGCGGAACTTCCCGCTCGACAGTACTTC
TRBJ1-5,TRBV25-1,NA,NA,CASSESGFRQPQHF,TGTGCCAGCAGTGAGTCAGGGTTTCGCCAGCCCCAGCATTTT
TRBJ2-1,TRBV24-1,once,NA,CATSDPRVGGDSYNEQFF,TGTGCCACCAGTGATCCTCGGGTCGGAGGGGACTCCTACAATGAGCAGTTCTTC
TRBJ1-1,TRBV7-2,NA,NA,CASSLAVVVGNTEAFF,TGTGCCAGCAGCCTCGCAGTCGTCGTTGGGAACACTGAAGCTTTCTTT
TRBJ1-1,TRBV4-1,NA,NA,CASSHIGQRTEAFF,TGCGCCAGCAGCCACATCGGACAACGGACTGAAGCTTTCTTT
TRBJ2-5,TRBV7-8,NA,NA,CASSLEAGVETQYF,TGTGCCAGCAGCTTAGAGGCAGGCGTAGAGACCCAGTACTTC
TRBJ2-2,TRBV30,NA,TRBD2,CAWSRPSGGPFNTGELFF,TGTGCCTGGAGTAGACCTAGCGGGGGCCCTTTCAACACCGGGGAGCTGTTTTTT
TRBJ1-4,TRBV5-5,NA,NA,CARSLGGGVEKLFF,TGTGCCCGCAGCTTGGGAGGGGGGGTTGAAAAACTGTTTTTT
TRBJ1-6,TRBV10-3,NA,TRBD1,CAIRFQGESPLHF,TGTGCCATCAGGTTCCAGGGGGAATCACCCCTCCACTTT
TRBJ2-7,TRBV28,NA,TRBD2,CASTLTSGVPYEQYF,TGTGCCAGCACCCTGACTAGCGGTGTACCCTACGAGCAGTACTTC
TRBJ2-6,TRBV19,NA,NA,CATLDRLGSGANVLTF,TGTGCCACCTTGGACAGACTCGGCTCTGGGGCCAACGTCCTGACTTTC
TRBJ2-7,TRBV7-9,NA,NA,CASSRAGVHEQYF,TGTGCCAGCAGCCGAGCAGGGGTGCACGAGCAGTACTTC
TRBJ1-1,TRBV7-3,NA,NA,CASSLLGGNTEAFF,TGTGCCAGCAGCTTACTGGGGGGGAACACTGAAGCTTTCTTT
TRBJ1-2,TRBV29-1,NA,NA,CSVEWTALGYGYTF,TGCAGCGTTGAATGGACAGCTCTAGGCTATGGCTACACCTTC
TRBJ1-2,TRBV28,NA,TRBD1,CASSLDRGTGYTF,TGTGCCAGCAGTCTGGACAGGGGTACTGGCTACACCTTC
TRBJ1-4,TRBV5-4,NA,NA,CASSPGGGVGEKLFF,TGTGCCAGCAGCCCCGGGGGGGGTGTGGGTGAAAAACTGTTTTTT
TRBJ1-5,TRBV11-2,NA,NA,CASSLDLGAEPQHF,TGTGCCAGCAGCTTAGATTTAGGGGCTGAGCCCCAGCATTTT
TRBJ2-2,TRBV2,NA,TRBD1,CASTQEGTGITGELFF,TGTGCCAGCACCCAGGAGGGGACAGGGATCACCGGGGAGCTGTTTTTT
TRBJ2-1,TRBV2,NA,NA,CASKRNEQFF,TGTGCCAGCAAGCGGAATGAGCAGTTCTTC
TRBJ2-7,TRBV6-5,NA,TRBD2,CASSYSLASGLEQYF,TGTGCCAGCAGTTACTCCCTCGCTAGCGGGCTCGAGCAGTACTTC